This T cell receptor (beta chain) came from a study of T cell responses to AZD1222 COVID-19 vaccine. Study-wide findings and caveats: Researchers report vaccine-associated CD4 TCRs spanning spike, with dominance at 160-218 and 743-854. Spike-specific TCR breadth and depth were elevated following two AZD1222 doses.

On this clone: Its antigen is currently unknown.

The table came from immunoSEQ multiplex PCR; TCRdb's copy has only in-frame clones and leaves some out. The table records roughly 95,000 clones, about 94% of them present only once. Germline V gives CDR1 SGHDT, CDR2 YYEEEE. CDR3 length equals 13 residues. V shed 5 bases and J 8 bases; nucleotides not matched to a gene: 9. The sample was peripheral blood, taken 28 days after the second AZD1222 dose. The chain uses TRBV5-6 and TRBJ1-2; 7 bases are a match to TRBD1. The source is an adult who received the AZD1222 COVID-19 vaccine. CDR3 nucleotide sequence: TGTGCCAGCAGGTCAACAGGGGATGGAGGCTACACCTTC. This gives the protein CASRSTGDGGYTF.